One sample yielded the 18 T cell receptor beta chains listed below, sequenced in a study of patients and donors after allogeneic stem cell transplantation. TCRdb re-called the RT-PCR reads with MiXCR, one entry per CDR3 protein. The table shows fewer than 180,000 distinct CDR3 sequences, with roughly 35% occurring only once. Sequenced: blood, either unsorted or a sorted T cell fraction (not recorded which). These receptor sequences come from a human donor who was either an allogeneic HSCT recipient or a stem cell or donor lymphocyte infusion donor (not recorded which). It is not recorded whose cells these are; they may come from a transplant donor.

This chain links TRBV18 with TRBJ1-1, with 9 bases that match TRBD1. This CDR3 is built from 17 residues. V lost 1 base, J lost 6 bases, and 12 bases stayed unmatched. CDR1 and CDR2 (germline): KGHSH, LQKENI. The CDR3 DNA is TGTGCCAGCTCACCACTCTACAGGGGGCGCGAAGGCCCTGAAGCTTTCTTT. It is translated as CASSPLYRGREGPEAFF.

The chain has TRBV6-2 or TRBV6-3 and TRBJ1-2; D is unresolved. The germline V gene has CDR1 MNHEY and CDR2 SVGEGT. CDR3 length equals 13 residues. The germline V and J ends were trimmed by 7 bases and 5 bases, with 14 bases remaining between them. CDR3 DNA: TGTGCCAGCAAGGAACGGGGAAGATATGGCTACACCTTC. Translation gives CASKERGRYGYTF.

The rearrangement uses TRBV5-1 and TRBJ2-3, with D maybe TRBD1 (5 bases). The germline V gene encodes CDR1 SGHRS and CDR2 YFSETQ. This CDR3 comprises 16 residues. V lost 1 base and J 0 bases, leaving 12 bases between the germline ends. The CDR3 reads CASSLRRTNSTDTQYF. The CDR3 DNA is TGCGCCAGCAGCTTGAGGCGGACAAACAGCACAGATACGCAGTATTTT.

The chain links TRBV25-1 to TRBJ2-3, with TRBD2 matching over 7 bases. Germline V gene sequence: CDR1 MGHDK, CDR2 SYGVNS. This CDR3 is built from 15 residues. The trim removed 2 bases at V and 3 bases at J, leaving 5 bases unmatched. CDR3 sequence: CASSEGGGVTDTQYF. The CDR3 DNA reads as TGTGCCAGCAGTGAAGGGGGAGGGGTGACAGATACGCAGTATTTT. Complete variable domain (other parts from reference TRBV25-1 and TRBJ2-3): EADIYQTPRYLVIGTGKKITLECSQTMGHDKMYWYQQDPGMELHLIHYSYGVNSTEKGDLSSESTVSRIRTEHFPLTLESARPSHTSQYLCASSEGGGVTDTQYFGPGTRLTVL.

The chain uses TRBV7-9 and TRBJ2-2; D unclear. This CDR3 region has 13 residues. The V gene lost 2 bases and the J gene lost 2 bases, with 3 bases spanning the gap. Germline-derived CDR1 and CDR2 are SEHNR and FQNEAQ (reference sequence). The CDR3 DNA sequence: TGTGCCAGCAGCTTACCCAACACCGGGGAGCTGTTTTTT. Its translation: CASSLPNTGELFF.

The chain joins TRBV12-3 or TRBV12-4 to TRBJ1-5, with D tentatively TRBD1 (6 bases). This CDR3 has 15 residues. V lost 3 bases and J 0 bases, leaving 9 bases between the germline ends. CDR3 protein: CASSFDRLSNQPQHF. CDR3 sequence (DNA): TGTGCCAGCAGTTTCGACAGGCTTAGCAATCAGCCCCAGCATTTT.

The CDR3: CASSLAGTATDTQYF. CDR3 coding DNA: TGCGCCAGCAGCTTGGCGGGGACGGCGACAGATACGCAGTATTTT. The chain links TRBV5-1 to TRBJ2-3; D may correspond to TRBD1 or TRBD2 (5 bases each). Germline loops: CDR1 SGHRS, CDR2 YFSETQ. The CDR3 is 15 amino acids. V was trimmed by 0 bases and J by 3 bases, leaving 11 bases between them.

Ten or more counts support this clonotype. The chain carries TRBV12-3 or TRBV12-4 and TRBJ1-1; maybe TRBD1 (6 bases). This CDR3 has 12 amino acids. Deletions cut 6 bases from V and 9 bases from J, with 14 bases between. DNA for the CDR3: TGTGCCAGCAGCCTAGAAGGGACAAAAGCTTTCTTT. This codes for CASSLEGTKAFF.

This clonotype showed up just a few times. This chain uses TRBV12-3 or TRBV12-4 with TRBJ1-5; no clear D gene. V lost 4 bases to trimming and J lost 2 bases, with 9 bases between them. This CDR3 is 14 amino acids long. In DNA form, the CDR3 reads TGTGCCAGCAGTTCCCACTGGGGCAATCAGCCCCAGCATTTT. Protein: CASSSHWGNQPQHF.

The V gene is TRBV6-5, the J gene TRBJ2-1, with TRBD2 matching over 8 bases. The trim removed 0 bases at V and 5 bases at J, leaving 6 bases unmatched. CDR1 MNHEY and CDR2 SVGAGI come from the germline V gene. There are 16 residues in the CDR3. CDR3 sequence: CASSYSLAGGHNEQFF. The CDR3 DNA follows: TGTGCCAGCAGTTACTCGTTGGCGGGGGGCCACAATGAGCAGTTCTTC.

The chain recombines TRBV4-2 with TRBJ2-1, with D tentatively TRBD2 (5 bases). The V end lost 3 bases, the J end lost 6 bases, and 9 bases lay between the germline ends. Germline V gene lookup returns CDR1 LGHNA and CDR2 YNFKEQ. The CDR3 covers 13 residues. CDR3 in amino acids: CASSHGLGNEQFF. The CDR3 bases are TGTGCCAGCAGCCACGGACTGGGCAATGAGCAGTTCTTC.

This clonotype was recorded a few times. The chain carries TRBV20-1 and TRBJ1-2; D is ambiguous. V shed 1 base and J shed 2 bases, with 5 bases lying between them. Looked up from germline, CDR1 is DFQATT and CDR2 is SNEGSKA (reference sequence). The CDR3 loop spans 12 amino acids. The chain's CDR3 is CSARVRNYGYTF. In DNA, the CDR3 is TGCAGTGCTAGAGTACGGAACTATGGCTACACCTTC.

The sample holds a few counts of this clonotype. V gene TRBV21-1 combines with J gene TRBJ1-5; TRBD1 is the table's D call and was not checked against the DNA. TRBV21-1 is classified as a pseudogene. This CDR3 has 17 amino acids. This chain's CDR3 is CASSTDRDVYSNQPQHF. The CDR3 coding sequence is TGTGCCAGCAGCACCGACCGGGACGTCTATAGCAATCAGCCCCAGCATTTT.

The rearrangement links TRBV28 to TRBJ2-7; D is uncertain. This CDR3 has 14 amino acids. CDR1 and CDR2 (germline): MDHEN, SYDVKM. The V end lost 2 bases, the J end lost 0 bases, and 8 bases lay between the germline ends. The CDR3 sequence is CASSLRAGSYEQYV. Here the CDR3 DNA reads TGTGCCAGCAGTTTAAGGGCCGGCTCCTACGAGCAGTACGTC.

The genes are TRBV6-2 or TRBV6-3 and TRBJ1-5; D gene uncertain. V lost 5 bases and J lost 4, with 6 bases in between. CDR1 MNHEY and CDR2 SVGEGT come from the germline V gene. The CDR3 contains 12 residues. The DNA of the CDR3 is TGTGCCAGCAGTAACCTTAATCAGCCCCAGCATTTT. Its translation: CASSNLNQPQHF.

CDR3 bases: TGCGCCAGCAGCTTAGACCTCAATCAGCCCCAGCATTTT. Amino acids: CASSLDLNQPQHF. The V gene is TRBV5-1, the J gene TRBJ1-5; D call uncertain. Germline loops: CDR1 SGHRS, CDR2 YFSETQ. The CDR3 is 13 amino acids. Trimming removed 2 bases from V and 3 bases from J, with 6 bases in between. Supplemented by reference TRBV5-1 and TRBJ1-5, the full variable domain reads KAGVTQTPRYLIKTRGQQVTLSCSPISGHRSVSWYQQTPGQGLQFLFEYFSETQRNKGNFPGRFSGRQFSNSRSEMNVSTLELGDSALYLCASSLDLNQPQHFGDGTRLSIL.

This clonotype was seen a single time. The chain is built from TRBV11-2 and TRBJ2-3; possibly TRBD2 for D (6 bases). Trimming cost V 7 bases and J 0 bases, with 14 bases left between them. CDR3 length: 15 amino acids. The germline gives CDR1 SGHAT, CDR2 FQNNGV. The CDR3 reads CASTPWGESTDTQYF. The DNA for the CDR3 is TGTGCCAGCACCCCATGGGGGGAAAGCACAGATACGCAGTATTTT.

V and J are TRBV29-1 and TRBJ1-1, with TRBD1 as a possible D gene (6 bases). Germline V lookup: CDR1 SQVTM, CDR2 ANQGSEA. The ends were cut back, 0 bases at V and 3 bases at J, with 11 bases in the middle. This CDR3 comprises 14 residues. The CDR3: CSVEDLRGDTEAFF. Here the CDR3 DNA reads TGCAGCGTTGAAGATCTTAGGGGGGACACTGAAGCTTTCTTT.